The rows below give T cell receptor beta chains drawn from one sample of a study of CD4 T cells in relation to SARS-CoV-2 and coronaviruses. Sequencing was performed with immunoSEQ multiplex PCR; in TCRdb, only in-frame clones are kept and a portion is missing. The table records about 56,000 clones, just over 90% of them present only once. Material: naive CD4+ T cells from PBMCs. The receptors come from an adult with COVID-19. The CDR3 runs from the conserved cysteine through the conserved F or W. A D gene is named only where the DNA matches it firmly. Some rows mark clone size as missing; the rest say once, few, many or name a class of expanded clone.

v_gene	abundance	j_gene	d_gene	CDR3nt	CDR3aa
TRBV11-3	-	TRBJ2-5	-	TGTGCCAGCAGCTTTGGGGGCCAAGAGACCCAGTACTTC	CASSFGGQETQYF
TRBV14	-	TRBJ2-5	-	TGTGCCAGCAGCCCTAAACGCCCGCAGGGTATTCGAGAGACCCAGTACTTC	CASSPKRPQGIRETQYF
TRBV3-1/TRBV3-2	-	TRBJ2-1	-	TGTGCCAGCAGCCAAAGCCCTACTGGTGAGCAGTTCTTC	CASSQSPTGEQFF
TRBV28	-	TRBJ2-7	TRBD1	TGTGCCAGCATCCAACTTAGGGGCACAGGGGGGTCCTACGAGCAGTACTTC	CASIQLRGTGGSYEQYF
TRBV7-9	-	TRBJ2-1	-	TGTGCCAGCAGCTTTCTGACTACAGTAGTAGGCAATGAGCAGTTCTTC	CASSFLTTVVGNEQFF
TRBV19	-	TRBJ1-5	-	TGTGCCAGTAGTATATCCAGCCAGGGAGGAGGTCAGCCCCAGCATTTT	CASSISSQGGGQPQHF
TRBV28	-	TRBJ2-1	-	TGTGCCAGCAGTTTTTCGGGCCGGGACCGCACCTACAATGAGCAGTTCTTC	CASSFSGRDRTYNEQFF
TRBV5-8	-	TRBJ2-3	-	TGTGCCAGCAGCTTGGGGGGTTCTGATACGCAGTATTTT	CASSLGGSDTQYF
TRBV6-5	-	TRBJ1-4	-	TGTGCCAGCAGTTACACCTGGACGGGTGAAAAACTGTTTTTT	CASSYTWTGEKLFF
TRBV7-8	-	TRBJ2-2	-	TGTGCCAGCAGCCCCTGGGGCAGGAACACCGGGGAGCTGTTTTTT	CASSPWGRNTGELFF
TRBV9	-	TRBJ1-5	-	TGTGCCAGCAGCGTAGGTTGGGGCGGCAATCAGCCCCAGCATTTT	CASSVGWGGNQPQHF
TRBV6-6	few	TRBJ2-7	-	TGTGCCAGCAGCCGAAGGGCTTACCGGGACGGAGGAGACTACGAGCAGTACTTC	CASSRRAYRDGGDYEQYF
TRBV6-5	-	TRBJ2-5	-	TGTGCCAGCAGTTTAAAGGGATGGGAGACCCAGTACTTC	CASSLKGWETQYF
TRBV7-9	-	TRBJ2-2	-	TGTGCCAGCAGCTTACCCGCAGGGAACACCGGGGAGCTGTTTTTT	CASSLPAGNTGELFF
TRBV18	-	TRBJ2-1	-	TGTGCCAGCTCACCGTGGAACTTAGACAATGAGCAGTTCTTC	CASSPWNLDNEQFF
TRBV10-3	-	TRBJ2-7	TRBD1	TGTGCCATCAGTGAGCCAGACAGGGGCCCCTACGAGCAGTACTTC	CAISEPDRGPYEQYF
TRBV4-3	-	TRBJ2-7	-	TGCGCCAGCAGCGAGGGACTGCCCTCGGACGAGCAGTACTTC	CASSEGLPSDEQYF
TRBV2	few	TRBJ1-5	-	TGTGCCAGCAGCGCAGAGGGTGGCAATCAGCCCCAGCATTTT	CASSAEGGNQPQHF
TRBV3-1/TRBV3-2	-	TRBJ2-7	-	TGTGCCAGCAGCCCTCGGGACACCTCCTACGAGCAGTACTTC	CASSPRDTSYEQYF
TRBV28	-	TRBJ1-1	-	TGTGCCAGCCGTCCTGGGGGGCGGCCTGAAGCTTTCTTT	CASRPGGRPEAFF
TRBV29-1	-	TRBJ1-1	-	TGCAGCGTGGCGGAGCCTGAAGCTTTCTTT	CSVAEPEAFF
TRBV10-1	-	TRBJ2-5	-	TGCGCCAGCAGTGAAACGATTTTGGAGACCCAGTACTTC	CASSETILETQYF
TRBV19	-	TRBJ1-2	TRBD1	TGTGCCAGTGCATCCGGGACAGGGGATGTTGGAGGCTACACCTTC	CASASGTGDVGGYTF
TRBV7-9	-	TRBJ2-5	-	TGTGCCAGCAGCTTAAAGGGGATCCAAGAGACCCAGTACTTC	CASSLKGIQETQYF
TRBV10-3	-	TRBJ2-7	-	TGTGCCATCAGCGACCGGGCAGGGGATTACGAGCAGTACTTC	CAISDRAGDYEQYF
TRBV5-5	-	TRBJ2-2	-	TGTGCCAGCAGCTTGTTTATCTCCGGGGAGCTGTTTTTT	CASSLFISGELFF
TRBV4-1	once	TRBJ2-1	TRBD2	TGCGCCAGCAGCCAAGGACCTTTTAGCGGGAGGGGGTCCTACAATGAGCAGTTCTTC	CASSQGPFSGRGSYNEQFF
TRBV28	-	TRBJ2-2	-	TGTGCCAGCAGTTTATTTGATACCGGGGAGCTGTTTTTT	CASSLFDTGELFF
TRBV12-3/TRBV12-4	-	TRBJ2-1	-	TGTGCCAGCAGTTTTCGGAGGGCCAATGAGCAGTTCTTC	CASSFRRANEQFF
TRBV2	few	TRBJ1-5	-	TGTGCCAGCAGTGAAGGAGGGTACCAGCCCCAGCATTTT	CASSEGGYQPQHF
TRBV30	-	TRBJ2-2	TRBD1	TGTGCCTGGAGGGACGTCCGGGACAGGACTTCGAACACCGGGGAGCTGTTTTTT	CAWRDVRDRTSNTGELFF
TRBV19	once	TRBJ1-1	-	TGTGCCAGTAGTATAGGGCCAGTGAACACTGAAGCTTTCTTT	CASSIGPVNTEAFF
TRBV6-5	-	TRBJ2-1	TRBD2	TGTGCCAGCAGTTCGCTGACTAGCGGGAGGCCCGATGAGCAGTTCTTC	CASSSLTSGRPDEQFF
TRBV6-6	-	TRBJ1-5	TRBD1	TGTGCCAGTAGATACCGGACAGGGTCAGGGCAGCCCCAGCATTTT	CASRYRTGSGQPQHF
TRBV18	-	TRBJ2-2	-	TGTGCCAGCTCACCCACCGGGGAGCTGTTTTTT	CASSPTGELFF
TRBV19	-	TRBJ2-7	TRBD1	TGTGCCAGTAGAGCAACCCGGGACAGGGGTCGGGAGCAGTACTTC	CASRATRDRGREQYF
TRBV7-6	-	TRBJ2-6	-	TGTGCCAGCAGCTTAGCGGGAGGGGGGACCGGGGCCAACGTCCTGACTTTC	CASSLAGGGTGANVLTF
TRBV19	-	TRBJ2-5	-	TGTGCCAGTAAGACAGCGAGTCAAGAGACCCAGTACTTC	CASKTASQETQYF
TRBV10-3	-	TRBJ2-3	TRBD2	TGTGCCATATCCGGGACTAGCGGGACTTACACAGATACGCAGTATTTT	CAISGTSGTYTDTQYF
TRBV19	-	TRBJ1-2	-	TGTGCCAGTAGTACCACCGTCGGGCCGCAGGGCTACACCTTC	CASSTTVGPQGYTF
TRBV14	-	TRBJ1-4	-	TGTGCCAGCAGCCAAATCGGGACAAGTGAAAAACTGTTTTTT	CASSQIGTSEKLFF
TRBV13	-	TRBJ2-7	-	TGTGCCAGCAGCTTAGGGGGGCCCTCCTACGAGCAGTACTTC	CASSLGGPSYEQYF
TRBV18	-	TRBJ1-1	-	TGTGCCAGCTCACCGGACAGCTTGAACACTGAAGCTTTCTTT	CASSPDSLNTEAFF
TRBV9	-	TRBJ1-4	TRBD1	TGTGCCAGCAGCATCGGACAGGGACCTAATGAAAAACTGTTTTTT	CASSIGQGPNEKLFF